These 19 T cell receptor beta chains came from one sample sequenced in a study of response to subunit inactivated influenza vaccine. TCRdb independently ran MiXCR on the RT-PCR reads; one entry per CDR3 protein. The sample contains around 520,000 distinct CDR3 sequences, roughly 27% of which appear only once. Specimen: CD4+ T cells sorted from PBMCs, collected 4 to 6 days after vaccination. The receptors originated from a man aged 45-60 years who received an inactivated influenza vaccine.

This clonotype was seen a few times. The chain is built from TRBV12-3 or TRBV12-4 and TRBJ2-5; D may be TRBD1 or TRBD2 (5 bases each). Deletions cut 4 bases from V and 4 bases from J, with 13 bases between. This CDR3 is built from 14 residues. CDR3 residues: CASSWGRLGETQYF. The CDR3 coding sequence is TGTGCCAGCAGTTGGGGACGCTTGGGAGAGACCCAGTACTTC.

This clonotype was seen a handful of times. The chain is built from TRBV4-3 and TRBJ2-1, with 7 bases identical to TRBD2. V was pared by 0 bases and J by 8 bases, with 13 bases of the junction left unmatched. Germline V gives CDR1 LGHNA, CDR2 YSLEER. This CDR3 is 17 amino acids long. The CDR3 nucleotides read TGCGCCAGCAGCCAAGATGTGCGGAGCGGGATAAGCGATGAGCAGTTCTTC. Its translation: CASSQDVRSGISDEQFF.

This rearrangement joins TRBV4-1 to TRBJ2-3; tentative D call: TRBD1 (6 bases). CDR3 length: 16 residues. V dropped 1 base and J dropped 1 base, with 12 bases sitting between them. CDR1 is MGHRA, CDR2 YSYEKL, per germline. The CDR3 bases are TGCGCCAGCAGCCAAGCAGGGGAGTTACGCACAGATACGCAGTATTTT. Its protein is CASSQAGELRTDTQYF.

The J gene is TRBJ1-1, the V gene TRBV9; D unclear. V shed 0 bases and J shed 1 base, with 4 bases lying between them. The germline CDR1 and CDR2 sequences are SGDLS and YYNGEE. This CDR3 comprises 13 residues. CDR3: CASSVEGNTEAFF. For the CDR3, the DNA is TGTGCCAGCAGCGTAGAGGGGAACACTGAAGCTTTCTTT.

The V gene is TRBV7-6, the J gene TRBJ2-5, with 8 positions matching TRBD2. From germline, CDR1 is SGHVS and CDR2 FNYEAQ. After removal of 1 base from V and 2 bases from J, the junction contained 6 bases not matched to a gene. The CDR3 length is 16 residues. As DNA, the CDR3 is TGTGCCAGCAGCTTAGGCACGGGGGGGAAGCAAGAGACCCAGTACTTC. It codes for CASSLGTGGKQETQYF.

This clonotype has ten or more counts. The chain joins TRBV12-3 or TRBV12-4 to TRBJ2-7, with D tentatively TRBD2 (6 bases). V lost 2 bases and J lost 0, with 11 bases in between. The CDR3 has 15 amino acids. The CDR3 nucleotides read TGTGCCAGCAGTTTATGGGGGGTTAGCTCCTACGAGCAGTACTTC. Translated, it gives CASSLWGVSSYEQYF.

This CDR3 is CAISEVAGGNTGELFF. CDR3 bases: TGTGCCATCAGTGAGGTAGCGGGAGGCAACACCGGGGAGCTGTTTTTT. The rearrangement links TRBV10-3 to TRBJ2-2; 10 positions match TRBD2. The CDR3 covers 16 residues. The V gene end was trimmed by 2 bases and the J gene end by 2 bases; junction bases not matched to a gene: 2. Germline V gene data show CDR1 as ENHRY and CDR2 as SYGVKD.

This clonotype has only a few counts. This chain connects TRBV7-2 to TRBJ2-7; TRBD2 matches 7 bases. CDR1 and CDR2 from the germline V gene are SGHTA and FQGNSA. V shed 7 bases and J 6 bases; nucleotides not matched to a gene: 12. The CDR3 spans 14 residues. CDR3 DNA sequence: TGTGCCAGCACCCTAAGGGCGGGAGTAACCGAGCAGTACTTC. Translating gives CASTLRAGVTEQYF.

The rearrangement links TRBV28 to TRBJ2-2, with 9 positions matching TRBD1. This CDR3 has 13 amino acids. V was clipped by 9 bases and J by 6 bases; unmatched bases: 5. Germline V CDR1 and CDR2: MDHEN, SYDVKM. The CDR3 here is CASRTGAPGELFF. CDR3 coding DNA: TGTGCCAGTAGGACAGGGGCTCCCGGGGAGCTGTTTTTT.

The chain has TRBV12-3 or TRBV12-4 and TRBJ1-2, with no clear D. This CDR3 spans 13 amino acids. Deletions cut 6 bases from V and 3 bases from J, with 11 bases between. CDR3 region: CASRKTRDYGYTF. CDR3 DNA: TGTGCCAGCAGAAAGACACGCGACTATGGCTACACCTTC.

The V call is TRBV7-9, the J call TRBJ2-7; 9 bases are a match to TRBD2. This CDR3 has 17 amino acids. The trim removed 4 bases at V and 7 bases at J, leaving 17 bases unmatched. Germline CDR1 reads SEHNR; CDR2 reads FQNEAQ (reference sequence). CDR3 DNA: TGTGCCAGCAGCTCCCTTAAGGGCAGGGAGCTAGCGGGAGAGCAGTACTTC. It codes for CASSSLKGRELAGEQYF.

This clonotype was counted between two and nine times. The chain recombines TRBV20-1 with TRBJ2-3, with 9 bases fitting TRBD1. The CDR3 has 15 residues. V was pared by 0 bases and J by 5 bases, with 6 bases of the junction left unmatched. Germline V gene lookup returns CDR1 DFQATT and CDR2 SNEGSKA (reference sequence). The chain's CDR3 is CSARDFGTGLDTQYF. The CDR3 region has the DNA TGCAGTGCTAGAGATTTTGGGACAGGGTTAGATACGCAGTATTTT.

This chain joins TRBV20-1 and TRBJ2-3; no clear D gene. The CDR3 sequence is 14 residues long. Trimming pared 3 bases from V and 1 base from J, leaving 11 bases between. Germline V gene sequence: CDR1 DFQATT, CDR2 SNEGSKA (reference sequence). CDR3 sequence: CSARFGFGTDTQYF. The DNA of the CDR3 is TGCAGTGCTAGGTTCGGGTTCGGCACAGATACGCAGTATTTT.

The V call is TRBV6-1, the J call TRBJ2-7; 14 bases align to TRBD2. Germline-derived CDR1 and CDR2 are MNHNS and SASEGT. The ends lost 4 bases at V and 5 bases at J; junction bases unmatched: 7. CDR3 length: 16 amino acids. CDR3 region: CASSARTSGRSDEQYF. The CDR3 coding sequence is TGTGCCAGCAGTGCACGGACTAGCGGGAGGAGTGACGAGCAGTACTTC.

This chain connects TRBV7-2 to TRBJ2-3; D is unclear. The CDR3 runs to 14 residues. The V gene lost 5 bases and the J gene lost 2 bases, with 11 bases spanning the gap. The germline V gene encodes CDR1 SGHTA and CDR2 FQGNSA. Here the CDR3 reads CASSPQPLTDTQYF. The CDR3 coding sequence is TGTGCCAGCAGCCCACAGCCTCTCACAGATACGCAGTATTTT.

The table lists this clonotype with a few counts. This chain joins TRBV5-1 and TRBJ2-5; 10 bases match TRBD1. CDR1 is SGHRS and CDR2 is YFSETQ in the germline V gene. The CDR3 extends over 15 amino acids. Trimming took 0 bases from V and 6 from J; bases not matched to a gene: 5. CDR3 sequence: CASSLETGGSKTQYF. CDR3 DNA sequence: TGCGCCAGCAGCTTGGAGACAGGGGGCTCGAAGACCCAGTACTTC.

This clonotype was seen only a few times. The chain couples TRBV4-3 to TRBJ1-6; maybe TRBD1 (5 bases). CDR1 and CDR2 (germline): LGHNA, YSLEER. Deletions cut 0 bases from V and 7 bases from J, with 10 bases between. This CDR3 has 15 amino acids. The CDR3 loop reads CASSQEGGLNSPLHF. The DNA for the CDR3 is TGCGCCAGCAGCCAAGAGGGGGGTCTCAATTCACCCCTCCACTTT.

V gene TRBV7-9 combines with J gene TRBJ1-1, with a possible D match to TRBD1 (6 bases). The germline V gene encodes CDR1 SEHNR and CDR2 FQNEAQ (reference sequence). This CDR3 region has 14 residues. Deletions cut 2 bases from V and 4 bases from J, with 11 bases between. CDR3 sequence: CASSLFGRGTEAFF. The CDR3 nucleotides read TGTGCCAGCAGCTTATTCGGCAGGGGCACTGAAGCTTTCTTT.

This clonotype was picked up a small number of times. V gene TRBV7-8 combines with J gene TRBJ2-7, with 7 bases identical to TRBD2. This CDR3 has 15 amino acids. Germline V gene data show CDR1 as SGHVS and CDR2 as FQNEAQ. V shed 5 bases, J shed 3 bases, and the junction held 10 bases outside the gene matches. The CDR3 DNA reads TGTGCCAGCAGCCGGGAGGAAGCGATCATCTACGAGCAGTACTTC. Translation: CASSREEAIIYEQYF.